This T cell receptor beta chain was captured in a study of T cell repertoires in cytomegalovirus infection. About the study: Well-studied HLA-B-restricted CMV epitopes were used in the study alongside recently identified HLA-C-restricted ones. CMV infection plus the matching HLA type was flagged by public TCR beta signatures.

Study conclusions and caveats: Dominant in the ex vivo response were TCR beta clonotypes restricted by HLA-C and specific for CMV.

This clonotype has just a few counts. The antigen is undetermined. TCRdb recomputed calls from the reads with MiXCR, one row per CDR3 protein. The repertoire holds around 800,000 distinct CDR3 sequences, with 32% as singletons. The CDR3 runs to 16 residues. From germline, CDR1 is DFQATT and CDR2 SNEGSKA (reference sequence). Trimming stripped 0 bases from V and 6 bases from J, with 20 bases between. The starting material was cultured CD8+ T cells from PBMCs, obtained from culture after CMV antigen stimulation. The chain carries TRBV20-1 and TRBJ1-1; no clear D gene. The origin of this receptor is a human donor in good health (CMV status not recorded). Some clones in this sample may be carry-over from other donors' samples. For the CDR3, the DNA is TGCAGTGCTAGAGAGTTACCCGGTTCGGTCGGCGCTGAAGCTTTCTTT. Translating it yields CSARELPGSVGAEAFF.